This section outlines one T cell receptor (beta chain) sequence together with its context. Its antigen is not known. Each fraction contributed one approximately 490,000-cell aliquot for sequencing. Germline V lookup: CDR1 SGHDT, CDR2 YYEEEE. Unmatched junction bases numbered 12, after V lost 4 bases and J lost 5 bases. CDR3 length: 17 amino acids. This sample stems from a study of coeliac disease. Study outcomes and limitations: The authors considered this approach unsuitable for unbiased detection of gliadin-specific T cells. Cross-contamination between intraepithelial and lamina propria cells was possible. Lower clonality than controls marked TRB and TRG repertoires from active celiac intraepithelial and lamina propria samples.

Produced via immunoSEQ multiplex PCR; TCRdb's table is partial and in-frame only. The data hold about 6,700 clones, with roughly two thirds observed a single time. This TCR came from a woman aged 18-30 years with active celiac disease. Sequenced input: lamina propria lymphocytes from the gut. The chain links TRBV5-6 to TRBJ2-1; 10 bases are a match to TRBD1. CDR3 amino acids: CASSPNPTGQGNNEQFF. Here the CDR3 DNA reads TGTGCCAGCAGCCCAAACCCTACGGGACAGGGGAACAATGAGCAGTTCTTC.